Listed here is a single T cell receptor (beta chain). The entry originates in a study of blood T cell repertoires in COVID-19. Study as a whole: The origin of the acute and convalescent COVID-19 samples was the United States, Italy and Spain. In each case, the material was cDNA or gDNA derived from T cells, B-cell-depleted T cells, or PBMCs.

How the authors handled the data: It was from reference gene primer amplification that nucleated cell counts were estimated. Assay: immunoSEQ multiplex PCR; the TCRdb copy retains only in-frame clones and omits some. D and trimming were read from the DNA, whereas the V and J calls and clone size are those reported in that table. The sample includes more than 200,000 clones, 88% of them seen just once. CDR3 size: 14 residues. V shed 4 bases, J shed 5 bases, and the junction held 6 bases outside the gene matches. CDR1 is SGDLS, CDR2 YYNGEE, per germline. This receptor was identified in a woman between 25 and 40 years old with COVID-19, enrolled during active disease. The J gene is TRBJ1-1, the V gene TRBV9, with 9 bases lining up with TRBD1. Specimen: peripheral blood. The CDR3 spells CASSPGTGQTEAFF. The CDR3 nucleotides are TGTGCCAGCAGCCCCGGGACAGGGCAAACTGAAGCTTTCTTT. Full variable domain (outside the CDR3, taken from reference TRBV9 and TRBJ1-1): DSGVTQTPKHLITATGQRVTLRCSPRSGDLSVYWYQQSLDQGLQFLIQYYNGEERAKGNILERFSAQQFPDLHSELNLSSLELGDSALYFCASSPGTGQTEAFFGQGTRLTVV.